This is a list of T cell receptor beta chains from one sample in a study of T cells in Graves' hyperthyroidism and ophthalmopathy. TCRdb re-derived calls from the multiplex PCR reads in MiXCR, one entry per CDR3 protein. The table lists around 620,000 distinct CDR3 sequences, roughly 16% of them singletons. Sequenced: blood. Receptors were obtained from a woman younger than 45 with Graves' hyperthyroidism. Each CDR3 is given with its conserved first and last residue. D genes are given only for firm matches. Some rows have no size entry. The others give once, few or many, or a class for an expanded clone.

D | J | size | V | CDR3 | DNA
TRBD1 | TRBJ1-1 | many | TRBV11-2 | CASSLRALGQGYTEAFF | TGTGCCAGCAGCTTAAGGGCCTTAGGACAGGGCTACACTGAAGCTTTCTTT
TRBD1 | TRBJ1-5 | few | TRBV19 | CARDRQGYQPQHF | TGTGCCAGAGACAGACAGGGGTATCAGCCCCAGCATTTT
. | TRBJ1-3 | . | TRBV6-1 | CASSEDRTPKTGNTIYF | TGTGCCAGCAGCGAGGATAGGACACCGAAAACCGGAAACACCATATATTTT
. | TRBJ2-1 | many | TRBV28 | CASSERAGYNEQFF | TGTGCCAGCAGTGAGCGCGCGGGGTACAATGAGCAGTTCTTC
TRBD1 | TRBJ2-5 | many | TRBV20-1 | CSARDSDRGETQYF | TGCAGTGCTAGAGATTCCGACAGGGGCGAGACCCAGTACTTC
TRBD1 | TRBJ1-1 | . | TRBV9 | CASSAGTGPDTEAFF | TGTGCCAGCAGCGCCGGGACAGGGCCGGACACTGAAGCTTTCTTT
. | TRBJ2-1 | . | TRBV19 | CASSGLAEGVYNEQFF | TGTGCCAGTAGTGGATTAGCGGAAGGGGTATACAATGAGCAGTTCTTC
. | TRBJ2-3 | many | TRBV5-1 | CASSLLEADTQYF | TGCGCCAGCAGCTTGTTAGAGGCAGATACGCAGTATTTT
TRBD1 | TRBJ2-7 | . | TRBV7-8 | CASSLEQGPSYEQYF | TGTGCCAGCAGCTTAGAACAGGGGCCTTCCTACGAGCAGTACTTC
. | TRBJ2-7 | . | TRBV7-2 | CASSVFPNTNFRASYEQYF | TGTGCCAGCAGCGTTTTCCCCAACACAAATTTCCGGGCGTCCTACGAGCAGTACTTC
. | TRBJ1-1 | many | TRBV6-1 | CASSASLSVYTEAFF | TGTGCCAGCAGTGCGTCGCTCTCAGTTTACACTGAAGCTTTCTTT
. | TRBJ1-1 | many | TRBV3-1 | CASSQDFEGGRAFF | TGTGCCAGCAGCCAAGATTTTGAGGGAGGGCGCGCTTTCTTT
TRBD1 | TRBJ2-2 | . | TRBV20-1 | CSARDRLNGELFF | TGCAGTGCTAGGGACAGGCTTAACGGGGAGCTGTTTTTT
TRBD2 | TRBJ2-3 | many | TRBV12-3/TRBV12-4 | CASSLALAGGTDTQYF | TGTGCCAGCAGTTTAGCGCTAGCGGGAGGCACAGATACGCAGTATTTT
. | TRBJ1-1 | . | TRBV5-1 | CASRDSEMNTEAFF | TGCGCCAGCAGGGACAGCGAGATGAACACTGAAGCTTTCTTT
. | TRBJ2-7 | . | TRBV18 | CASSPIGVYEQYF | TGTGCCAGCTCACCAATCGGGGTCTACGAGCAGTACTTC
TRBD1 | TRBJ1-4 | few | TRBV29-1 | CSAGTAFNEKLFF | TGCAGCGCCGGGACAGCTTTTAATGAAAAACTGTTTTTT